This TCR beta chain was captured in a study of T cell responses to AZD1222 COVID-19 vaccine. This clone was detected a few times. As yet, its antigen is unknown. Looked up from germline, CDR1 is SGHDT and CDR2 is YYEEEE. V lost 3 bases, J lost 4 bases, and 5 bases lay in between. The CDR3 extends over 11 amino acids. Overall study results and limits: Regions 160-218 and 743-854 held dominance among vaccine-associated CD4 TCRs, which spanned spike. Spike-specific TCR breadth and depth rose after two AZD1222 doses. A mostly white British donor set with more females was recruited, and clonal diversity was possibly underestimated. Reportedly, nearly half of unique spike TCRs recognized epitopes outside B.1.351/B.1.1.7 mutations.

Some clones are missing from TCRdb's copy, which holds only in-frame ones; the method was immunoSEQ multiplex PCR. Of fewer than 90,000 clones in the sample, approximately 91% were seen once. V gene TRBV5-6 combines with J gene TRBJ2-7; D is unresolved. The sequencing here drew on peripheral blood, taken 28 days after the second AZD1222 dose. The source of this sequence is an adult who received the AZD1222 COVID-19 vaccine. The CDR3 DNA sequence: TGTGCCAGCAGCTACGGTTACGAGCAGTACTTC. Translated, it gives CASSYGYEQYF.